The 23 T cell receptor beta chains given below trace back to one sample, sequenced in a study of cytomegalovirus exposure and HLA in healthy donors. PCR involved 60 Vbeta and 13 Jbeta primers. Repertoires were generated with immunoSEQ multiplex PCR, while TCRdb's copy carries only in-frame clones and drops some. The sample consists of tens of thousands of clones, approximately 61% of them appearing once. Sequencing was carried out using PBMCs. These receptors were taken from a woman between 50 and 59 years old in good health and CMV-seropositive.

This clone was found a few times. The rearrangement uses TRBV18 and TRBJ2-4; TRBD2 might be the D (6 bases). Trimming cost V 0 bases and J 8 bases, with 14 bases left between them. CDR3 length: 15 residues. Germline V gives CDR1 KGHSH, CDR2 LQKENI. The CDR3 sequence: CASSPPGGVEDIQYF. The CDR3, as DNA: TGTGCCAGCTCACCACCCGGCGGGGTCGAAGACATTCAGTACTTC.

CDR3 in amino acids: CASSGGVSSPLHF. DNA of the CDR3: TGTGCCAGCAGCGGGGGGGTCAGTTCACCCCTCCACTTT. The chain is built from TRBV7-9 and TRBJ1-6; D perhaps matches TRBD1 (5 bases). CDR3 length: 13 amino acids. CDR1 is SEHNR and CDR2 is FQNEAQ in the germline V gene (reference sequence). Deletions cut 5 bases from V and 9 bases from J, with 11 bases between.

The chain is built from TRBV4-2 and TRBJ1-1; a possible D gene is TRBD1 (5 bases). V was cut by 1 base and J by 7 bases, with 22 bases left in between. The germline V gene encodes CDR1 LGHNA and CDR2 YNFKEQ. This CDR3 is 17 amino acids long. The chain's CDR3 is CASSQAAEPGRTGEAFF. CDR3 in DNA: TGTGCCAGCAGCCAAGCCGCGGAACCGGGTCGAACAGGTGAAGCTTTCTTT.

V and J are TRBV30 and TRBJ1-2, with D maybe TRBD1 (6 bases). The V end lost 1 base, the J end lost 8 bases, and 14 bases lay between the germline ends. The CDR3 totals 13 residues. Per the germline V gene, CDR1 is GTSNPN and CDR2 is SVGIG (reference sequence). The CDR3 is CAWSGQAFMGYTF. The CDR3 DNA reads as TGTGCCTGGAGTGGACAGGCCTTTATGGGCTACACCTTC. Full variable domain (outside the CDR3, taken from reference TRBV30 and TRBJ1-2): SQTIHQWPATLVQPVGSPLSLECTVEGTSNPNLYWYRQAAGRGLQLLFYSVGIGQISSEVPQNLSASRPQDRQFILSSKKLLLSDSGFYLCAWSGQAFMGYTFGSGTRLTVV.

The V and J genes are TRBV10-3 and TRBJ2-7; tentatively, D is TRBD1 (6 bases). V lost 4 bases and J 3 bases, leaving 13 bases between the germline ends. The V gene's germline CDR1 is ENHRY and CDR2 SYGVKD. This CDR3 has 14 amino acids. DNA of the CDR3: TGTGCCATCAGTGTCAGTACAGGGAACTACGAGCAGTACTTC. Protein sequence: CAISVSTGNYEQYF.

There are a few counts of this clone. Other DNA sequences of this sample code for an identical CDR3. V gene TRBV6-5 combines with J gene TRBJ2-7; perhaps TRBD2 as D (5 bases). This CDR3 is 14 amino acids long. CDR1 is MNHEY and CDR2 is SVGAGI in the germline V gene. V was pared by 0 bases and J by 5 bases, with 11 bases between. The CDR3 reads CASSYSRGSHEQYF. The CDR3 bases are TGTGCCAGCAGTTACTCTAGAGGGTCCCACGAGCAGTACTTC.

The chain joins TRBV9 to TRBJ2-3; TRBD2 agrees at 10 bases. CDR1 and CDR2 from the germline V gene are SGDLS and YYNGEE. The CDR3 has 14 amino acids. V was clipped by 0 bases and J by 8 bases; unmatched bases: 3. The CDR3 DNA reads as TGTGCCAGCAGCGTAGACACTAGCGGGGTTACGCAGTATTTT. This sequence encodes CASSVDTSGVTQYF.

The rearrangement uses TRBV30 and TRBJ1-1; TRBD1 is a possible D gene (6 bases). Trimming cost V 3 bases and J 5 bases, with 16 bases left between them. Germline lookup yields CDR1 GTSNPN and CDR2 SVGIG (reference sequence). This CDR3 has 14 amino acids. The CDR3 protein is CAWRWGERGTEAFF. CDR3 bases: TGTGCCTGGAGGTGGGGAGAAAGGGGGACTGAAGCTTTCTTT.

The chain is built from TRBV28 and TRBJ1-2; 7 nucleotides line up with TRBD1. CDR1 and CDR2 (germline): MDHEN, SYDVKM. The length of the CDR3 is 13 residues. J gave up 3 bases and V 6 bases, and 4 bases lay outside the gene matches. CDR3 region: CASRRGQDYGYTF. CDR3 nucleotide sequence: TGTGCCAGCAGACGAGGACAGGACTATGGCTACACCTTC.

Concerning this clone: Other DNA sequences of this sample code for an identical CDR3. This chain connects TRBV7-3 to TRBJ1-6; TRBD1 matches at 7 bases. CDR3 length equals 15 residues. J was trimmed by 10 bases and V by 1 base; bases with no gene match: 7. Germline V lookup: CDR1 SGHTA, CDR2 FQGTGA. The CDR3: CASSLKNRGYSPLHF. CDR3 coding DNA: TGTGCCAGCAGCTTAAAGAACAGGGGATACTCACCCCTCCACTTT. The variable domain in full, completed from reference TRBV7-3 and TRBJ1-6, reads GAGVSQTPSNKVTEKGKYVELRCDPISGHTALYWYRQSLGQGPEFLIYFQGTGAADDSGLPNDRFFAVRPEGSVSTLKIQRTERGDSAVYLCASSLKNRGYSPLHFGNGTRLTVT.

The CDR3 DNA is TGTGCCAACCTCCGGACAGGGGAGGCAGAGTGGTCCTACGAGCAGTACGTC. Its translation is CANLRTGEAEWSYEQYV. The rearrangement uses TRBV28 and TRBJ2-7; 9 nucleotides align to TRBD1. CDR1 is MDHEN and CDR2 is SYDVKM in the germline V gene. V lost 10 bases and J lost 1; bases outside the gene matches: 17. The CDR3 runs 17 residues.

The chain is built from TRBV15 and TRBJ1-6, with 7 bases lining up with TRBD1. Germline CDR1 is LNHNV and CDR2 is YYDKDF (reference sequence). Losses at the gene ends were 4 bases for V and 10 bases for J; bases not matched to a gene: 7. The CDR3 runs to 14 residues. The CDR3 loop reads CATSTTGAGSPLHF. The CDR3 DNA sequence: TGTGCCACCAGCACAACAGGGGCGGGATCACCCCTCCACTTT.

This clone has just one count. The chain joins TRBV14 to TRBJ1-6; D might be TRBD1 (5 bases). CDR1 and CDR2 from the germline V gene are SGHDN and FVKESK. The CDR3 has 14 residues. Deletions cut 4 bases from V and 8 bases from J, with 12 bases between. The CDR3 coding sequence is TGTGCCAGCAGCCTCCTTAGGGGTGATTCACCCCTCCACTTT. Translating gives CASSLLRGDSPLHF.

This chain links TRBV14 with TRBJ1-2, with D unresolved. The germline gives CDR1 SGHDN, CDR2 FVKESK. The length of the CDR3 is 13 residues. V dropped 2 bases and J dropped 4 bases, with 8 bases sitting between them. The CDR3 sequence: CASSQFTSYGYTF. CDR3 DNA sequence: TGTGCCAGCAGCCAATTTACATCCTATGGCTACACCTTC.

V and J are TRBV28 and TRBJ1-1, with 11 positions matching TRBD1. CDR1 MDHEN and CDR2 SYDVKM come from the germline V gene. CDR3 length: 18 residues. Unmatched junction bases numbered 14, after V lost 1 base and J lost 7 bases. The CDR3 region is CASSLYSGTGGMKNEAFF. In DNA, the CDR3 is TGTGCCAGCAGTTTATACTCCGGGACAGGGGGGATGAAGAATGAAGCTTTCTTT.

Comment on this clone: Mismatch with germline at one junction end may stem from a read error. The same CDR3 is also encoded by other DNA sequences in this sample. The chain recombines TRBV5-6 with TRBJ2-2, with TRBD1 matching over 9 bases. Germline V gene data show CDR1 as SGHDT and CDR2 as YYEEEE. This CDR3 is built from 16 residues. CDR3 bases: TGTGCTAGCAGCCACTGGGGACAGGGTGGGACCGGGGAGCTGTTTTTT. Protein sequence: CASSHWGQGGTGELFF.

This rearrangement joins TRBV5-4 to TRBJ1-2; a possible D gene is TRBD1 (6 bases). The germline V gene encodes CDR1 SGHNT and CDR2 YYREEE (reference sequence). The CDR3 extends over 14 amino acids. Trimming stripped 1 base from V and 3 bases from J, with 10 bases between. The DNA of the CDR3 is TGTGCCAGCAGCTTGACAGGGCAAGACTATGGCTACACCTTC. It specifies CASSLTGQDYGYTF.

The genes are TRBV7-8 and TRBJ1-2; 7 bases map to TRBD1. V shed 2 bases, J shed 8 bases, and the junction held 8 bases outside the gene matches. The CDR3 runs to 14 residues. The germline V gene encodes CDR1 SGHVS and CDR2 FQNEAQ. The CDR3 loop is CASSLKSRGQGYTF. The DNA of the CDR3 is TGTGCCAGCAGCTTAAAGAGTAGGGGGCAAGGCTACACCTTC.

The rearrangement joins TRBV5-1 to TRBJ1-6, with TRBD1 matching 12 bases. Germline values: CDR1 SGHRS, CDR2 YFSETQ. Losses at the gene ends were 4 bases for V and 8 bases for J; bases not matched to a gene: 10. The CDR3 sequence is 17 residues long. Written as DNA, the CDR3 is TGCGCCAGCAGCGGGGCAGGGGACAGGGGGCTTGATTCACCCCTCCACTTT. Amino acid sequence: CASSGAGDRGLDSPLHF.

This clone was observed a handful of times. J is TRBJ1-5 and V is TRBV12-5, with TRBD1 matching 7 bases. The CDR3 consists of 18 residues. Germline V gene sequence: CDR1 LGHNT, CDR2 FRNRAP. The ends lost 3 bases at V and 5 bases at J; junction bases unmatched: 16. The CDR3 nucleotides are TGTGCTAGTGGTTTACAGGGGCTGGGGGGAAGGGGCGATCAGCCCCAGCATTTT. Translating it yields CASGLQGLGGRGDQPQHF.

The CDR3 region has the DNA TGCGCCAGCAAAGGGCTGGACAGGGAATATGAAAAACTGTTTTTT. Amino acid sequence: CASKGLDREYEKLFF. J is TRBJ1-4 and V is TRBV5-1; TRBD1 aligns across 8 bases. Germline V CDR1 and CDR2: SGHRS, YFSETQ. The CDR3 loop spans 15 amino acids. After removal of 6 bases from V and 6 bases from J, the junction contained 10 bases not matched to a gene.

This clone is classed as large (0.1 to 1%). V usage is TRBV13 and J usage is TRBJ2-5; possible D gene TRBD2, 7 bases. The germline CDR1 and CDR2 sequences are PRHDT and FYEKMQ (reference sequence). V was shortened by 2 bases and J by 5 bases, with 15 bases between the two germline ends. The CDR3 extends over 15 amino acids. DNA of the CDR3: TGTGCCAGCAGCTTACGACGGGGGGCCAGGGAGACCCAGTACTTC. Amino acids: CASSLRRGARETQYF.

The chain employs TRBV5-6 and TRBJ2-2, with D unclear. The CDR3 length is 15 residues. Germline V gives CDR1 SGHDT, CDR2 YYEEEE. V was pared by 0 bases and J by 1 base, with 7 bases between. The CDR3 sequence: CASSLAIGNTGELFF. CDR3 in DNA: TGTGCCAGCAGCTTGGCCATCGGGAACACCGGGGAGCTGTTTTTT.